This note documents a single TCR beta chain sequence. Its antigen is currently not known. No per-base quality is available; no much larger clone lies one base away. The data are from a study of a mutant IDH1 vaccine in newly diagnosed glioma (dated by TCRdb to about 2021). Some background on the complete study: Vaccination was initiated 4-6 weeks after radiotherapy alone, or concurrently with temozolomide cycles in the chemotherapy-containing groups. The roughly 32 treated patients were approximately 60% male and roughly 38% female, with a mean age of around 40 years. Before enrollment, most patients had been given radiochemotherapy with temozolomide as standard therapy, while the rest had received either radiotherapy alone or temozolomide alone. The week-35 safety follow-up took place at visit V12, and the week-47 end of study took place at visit V13. Six visits were used for peripheral blood collection: V03 (baseline), V05, V07, V10, V12 and V13. Longitudinal TCRB deep sequencing was performed for 20 to 25 treated patients wherever samples were available for exploratory analyses. Study-wide findings and limitations: Immune responses induced by the vaccine were seen in around 93% of patients across multiple MHC alleles. Changes in the top peripheral T cell clonotypes picked up by TCRB sequencing did not appear to be linked to pseudoprogression. The authors noted that analyses of patient blood samples could not be reproduced because of sample limitations. Selection of PBMC samples for TCRB deep sequencing was based on availability.

From cysteine to phenylalanine, the CDR3 is 12 amino acids long. The DNA shown is the 36-base CDR3, in frame from base 1. The germline V gene specifies SGHDT as CDR1 and YYEEEE as CDR2. The germline ends are 5 bases apart after V is trimmed by 2 bases and J by 5 bases. The library was built by means of the immunoSEQ multiplex PCR assay. Rearranged TCR beta chain sequences were amplified with the hsTCRB Kit following the manufacturer's protocol. TCRB libraries were sequenced on an Illumina MiSeq. Under the source paper's analysis protocol: Demultiplexing, trimming and gene mapping were performed with the kit vendor's proprietary platform. As stored in TCRdb, this immuneACCESS dataset retains in-frame rearrangements with V and J assigned. A fraction of the clones does not appear; measured against another copy, unresolved V genes explain less than half of the discrepancy, and the remainder lacks a known reason. Clone size and the V and J calls come from that table; the DNA yielded D and trimming. Present in this sample are about 54,000 clones, around 85% of which were seen just once. The ten largest clonotypes hold 1.5% to 2% of the sample.

What this sample's time point label stands for: week 35, safety follow-up. Each vaccine dose was 300 ug of a 20-mer mutant IDH1 peptide in Montanide, given subcutaneously with topical imiquimod. Across visits V03 through V10, patients got a total of eight vaccinations, given in weeks 1, 3, 5, 7, 11, 15, 19 and 23. All donors had newly diagnosed IDH1-mutant astrocytomas of WHO grade 3 or 4 that showed loss of nuclear ATRX. The samples were drawn from NOA16, a multicentre, single-arm, open-label phase I trial in Germany that tested a mutant IDH1 peptide vaccine in humans for the first time. The DNeasy Blood and Tissue Kit was used to extract genomic DNA from EDTA blood for TCRB sequencing.

The chain couples TRBV5-6 to TRBJ2-1, with the D gene not clear enough to name. This sequence originates from a man aged 35 to 55 with glioma. This specimen was PBMCs, taken from a glioma patient whose treatment included an IDH1 peptide vaccine. The sequenced DNA is TGTGCCAGCAGCTTCCTGAACAATGAGCAGTTCTTC. This codes for CASSFLNNEQFF.